This TCR beta chain was recovered during a study of T-cell memory formation after mild COVID-19. Whole-study findings and limits: In pre-infection memory, a portion of responding clones appeared, which suggested that cross-reactive memory joined. While clones contracting from day 15 to 85 were balanced between CD4 and CD8, later expanders leaned CD4+.

5'RACE with constant-segment primers built TCRalpha and TCRbeta cDNA libraries with UMIs. TCRdb recomputed calls from the 5' RACE reads with MiXCR, one row per CDR3 protein. The data show about 140,000 distinct CDR3 sequences, more than 14% seen once. Germline V gene lookup returns CDR1 SGHTA and CDR2 FQGNSA. J lost 12 bases, V lost 4 bases, and 12 bases had no gene match. CDR3 length equals 14 residues. This clonotype was counted only a few times. Its antigen remains unidentified. This chain joins TRBV7-2 and TRBJ2-1; 7 bases line up with TRBD2. Material for sequencing was PBMCs or a T cell subset sorted from them (not recorded which). The TCR sequence derives from an adult woman who had mild COVID-19 (a few samples of this study predate the infection). Cell type and time point are not known. The CDR3 loop reads CASSSQKGGRMQFF. CDR3 in DNA: TGTGCCAGCAGCTCCCAGAAGGGCGGGAGAATGCAGTTCTTC.